This entry features one T cell receptor beta chain sequence. The data are from a study of blood T cell repertoires in COVID-19. Turning to the study itself: Spain, Italy and the United States supplied samples that represented acute and convalescent COVID-19. PBMCs, B-cell-depleted T cells, or T cells provided the cDNA or gDNA that made up the material.

Per the authors' pipeline: How many nucleated cells were present was estimated from reference gene primer amplification. Sequenced by immunoSEQ multiplex PCR; TCRdb stores in-frame clones only, minus some. V and J calls and clone size are as listed in that table; D and trimming were resolved from the DNA. The sample has around 190,000 clones, about 85% seen once. Germline CDR1 and CDR2: MNHEY and SVGAGI. The CDR3 spans 14 residues. The junction had 8 bases not matched to a gene; V was cut back by 8 bases and J by 5 bases. This TCR was recovered from an elderly woman with acute or convalescent COVID-19. Sequencing input: peripheral blood. The gene calls are TRBV6-5 and TRBJ2-2, with 7 bases identical to TRBD2. The CDR3 protein is CASFAGDRTGELFF. The CDR3 region has the DNA TGTGCCAGCTTTGCGGGAGATAGGACCGGGGAGCTGTTTTTT.